This T cell receptor beta chain came from a study of T cells after yellow fever vaccination. Study details: SMART-Seq v4 Ultra Low Input prepared libraries from low-cell fractions. Broader study findings: Researchers cautioned that FACS-sorted repertoires could harbor abundant clonotypes contaminating from the bulk population. Some clonotypes were seen in both the CD4 and the CD8 compartments. These made up a small share and likely arose from convergent recombination.

This clonotype showed up just a few times. Its target is not known. Generation of TCR cDNA used 5'RACE template switching (which added a universal primer site and UMIs). A single record per CDR3 protein comes from TCRdb applying MiXCR to the 5' RACE reads. The table lists about 400,000 distinct CDR3 sequences, about 6% of them singletons. Trimming cost V 2 bases and J 2 bases; bases outside gene matches: 6. Germline assignment: CDR1 MNHEY and CDR2 SVGAGI. The CDR3 covers 15 residues. The origin of this receptor is a man younger than 40 who received the YFV17D yellow fever vaccine. The chain employs TRBV6-5 and TRBJ2-7, with TRBD1 matching over 7 bases. The sequenced sample was PBMCs, obtained 5 days after the yellow fever booster vaccination. CDR3 region: CASSYGPGTAYEQYF. CDR3 sequence (DNA): TGTGCCAGCAGTTACGGACCGGGGACAGCCTACGAGCAGTACTTC.